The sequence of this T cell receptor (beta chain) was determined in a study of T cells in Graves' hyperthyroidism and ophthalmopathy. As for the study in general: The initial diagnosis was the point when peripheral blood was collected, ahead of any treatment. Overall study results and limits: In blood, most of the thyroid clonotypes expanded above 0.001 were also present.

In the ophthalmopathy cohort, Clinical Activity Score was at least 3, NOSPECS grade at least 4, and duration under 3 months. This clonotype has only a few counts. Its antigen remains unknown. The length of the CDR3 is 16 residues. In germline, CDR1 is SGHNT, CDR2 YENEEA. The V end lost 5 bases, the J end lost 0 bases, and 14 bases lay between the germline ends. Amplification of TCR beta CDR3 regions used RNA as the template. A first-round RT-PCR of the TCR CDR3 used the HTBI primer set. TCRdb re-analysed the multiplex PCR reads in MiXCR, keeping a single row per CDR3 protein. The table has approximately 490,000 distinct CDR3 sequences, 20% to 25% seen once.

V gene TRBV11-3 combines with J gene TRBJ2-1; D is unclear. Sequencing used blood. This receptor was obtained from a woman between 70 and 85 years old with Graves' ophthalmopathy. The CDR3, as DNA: TGTGCCAGCAGCCCCCCATTGGGCAGCTCCTACAATGAGCAGTTCTTC. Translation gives CASSPPLGSSYNEQFF.